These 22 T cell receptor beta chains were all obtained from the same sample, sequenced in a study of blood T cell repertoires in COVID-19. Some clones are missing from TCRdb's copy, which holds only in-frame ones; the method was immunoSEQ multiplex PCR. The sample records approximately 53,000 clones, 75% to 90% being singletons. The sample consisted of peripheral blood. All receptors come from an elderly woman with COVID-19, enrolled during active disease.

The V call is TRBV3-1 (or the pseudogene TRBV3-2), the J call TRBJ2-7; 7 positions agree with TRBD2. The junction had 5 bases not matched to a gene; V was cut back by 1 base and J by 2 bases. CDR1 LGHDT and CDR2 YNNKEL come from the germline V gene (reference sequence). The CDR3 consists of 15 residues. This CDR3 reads CASSQGLAATYEQYF. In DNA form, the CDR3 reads TGTGCCAGCAGCCAAGGGCTAGCGGCTACCTACGAGCAGTACTTC.

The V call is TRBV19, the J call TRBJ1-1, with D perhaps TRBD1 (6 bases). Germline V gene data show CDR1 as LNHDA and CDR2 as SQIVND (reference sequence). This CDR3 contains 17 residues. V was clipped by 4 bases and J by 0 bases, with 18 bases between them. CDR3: CASSTTTGARMNTEAFF. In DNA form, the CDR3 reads TGTGCCAGTAGTACGACGACAGGTGCGAGAATGAACACTGAAGCTTTCTTT.

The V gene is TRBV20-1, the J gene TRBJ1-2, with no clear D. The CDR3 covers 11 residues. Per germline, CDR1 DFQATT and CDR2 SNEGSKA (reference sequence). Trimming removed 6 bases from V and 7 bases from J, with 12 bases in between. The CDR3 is CSAVTLPGYTF. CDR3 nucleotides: TGCAGTGCAGTGACATTACCTGGCTACACCTTC.

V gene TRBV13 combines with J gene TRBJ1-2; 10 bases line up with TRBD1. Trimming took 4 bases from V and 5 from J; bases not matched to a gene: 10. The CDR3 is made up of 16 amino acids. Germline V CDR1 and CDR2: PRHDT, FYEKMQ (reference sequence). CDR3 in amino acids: CASSSGTGVGVYGYTF. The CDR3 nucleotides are TGTGCCAGCAGCTCCGGGACAGGGGTCGGCGTGTATGGCTACACCTTC.

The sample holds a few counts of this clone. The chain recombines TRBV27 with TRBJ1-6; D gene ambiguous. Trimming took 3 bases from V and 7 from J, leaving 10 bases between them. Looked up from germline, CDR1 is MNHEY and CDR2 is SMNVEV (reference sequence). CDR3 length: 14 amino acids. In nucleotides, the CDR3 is TGTGCCAGCAGTTTGAGAGAGCGAAATTCACCCCTCCACTTT. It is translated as CASSLRERNSPLHF.

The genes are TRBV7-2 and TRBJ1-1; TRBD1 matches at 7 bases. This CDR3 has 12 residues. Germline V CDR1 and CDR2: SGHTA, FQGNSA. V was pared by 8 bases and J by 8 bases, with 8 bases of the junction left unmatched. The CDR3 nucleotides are TGTGCCAGCGGCAACAGGGGTCGGGAAGCTTTCTTT. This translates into CASGNRGREAFF.

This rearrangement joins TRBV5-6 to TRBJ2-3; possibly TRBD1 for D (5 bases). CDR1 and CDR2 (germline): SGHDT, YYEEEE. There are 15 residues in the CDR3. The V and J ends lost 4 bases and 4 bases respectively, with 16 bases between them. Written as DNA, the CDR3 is TGTGCCAGCAGCCCCGCAGGGTTTTGGGCAGATACGCAGTATTTT. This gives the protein CASSPAGFWADTQYF.

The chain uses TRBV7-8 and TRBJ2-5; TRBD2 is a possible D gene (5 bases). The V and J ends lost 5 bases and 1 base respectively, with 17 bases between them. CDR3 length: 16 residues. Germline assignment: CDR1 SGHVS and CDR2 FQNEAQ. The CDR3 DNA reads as TGTGCCAGCAGCCCTCGGGGAGCAGAACCCCAAGAGACCCAGTACTTC. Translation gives CASSPRGAEPQETQYF.

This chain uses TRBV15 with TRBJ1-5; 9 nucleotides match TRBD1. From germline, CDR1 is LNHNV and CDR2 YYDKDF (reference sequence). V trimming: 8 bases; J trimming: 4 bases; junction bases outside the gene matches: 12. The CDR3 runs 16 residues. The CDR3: CATDPGTGPRNQPQHF. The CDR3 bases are TGTGCCACCGACCCCGGGACAGGGCCTAGAAATCAGCCCCAGCATTTT. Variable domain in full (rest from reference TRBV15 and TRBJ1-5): DAMVIQNPRYQVTQFGKPVTLSCSQTLNHNVMYWYQQKSSQAPKLLFHYYDKDFNNEADTPDNFQSRRPNTSFCFLDIRSPGLGDTAMYLCATDPGTGPRNQPQHFGDGTRLSIL.

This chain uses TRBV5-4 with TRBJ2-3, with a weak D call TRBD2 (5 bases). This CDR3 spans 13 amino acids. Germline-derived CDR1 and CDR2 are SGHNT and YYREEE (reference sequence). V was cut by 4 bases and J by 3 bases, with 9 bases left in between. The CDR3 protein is CASSAGMTDTQYF. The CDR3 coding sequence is TGTGCCAGCAGCGCCGGGATGACAGATACGCAGTATTTT.

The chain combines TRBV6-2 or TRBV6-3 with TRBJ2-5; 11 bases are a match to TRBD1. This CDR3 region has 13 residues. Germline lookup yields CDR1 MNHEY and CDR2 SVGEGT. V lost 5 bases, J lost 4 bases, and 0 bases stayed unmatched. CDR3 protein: CASSGTGGETQYF. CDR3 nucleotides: TGTGCCAGCAGTGGGACAGGGGGAGAGACCCAGTACTTC.

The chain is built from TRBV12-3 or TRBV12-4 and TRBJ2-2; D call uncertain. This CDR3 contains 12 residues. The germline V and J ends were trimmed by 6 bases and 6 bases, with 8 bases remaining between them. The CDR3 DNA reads TGTGCCAGCAGCCCTGACTCCGGGGAGCTGTTTTTT. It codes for CASSPDSGELFF.

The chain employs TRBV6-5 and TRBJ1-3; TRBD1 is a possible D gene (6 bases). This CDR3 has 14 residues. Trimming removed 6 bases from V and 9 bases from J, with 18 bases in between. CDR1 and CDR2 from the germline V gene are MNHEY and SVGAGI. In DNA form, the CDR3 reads TGTGCCAGCAGCCCCAGACTGGGGGCGGGCACCATATATTTT. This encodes CASSPRLGAGTIYF.

The CDR3 DNA follows: TGTGCCAGCAGTTCCGGACTAGCGGGGGGAAGCGACGAGCAGTACTTC. Amino acid sequence: CASSSGLAGGSDEQYF. The chain recombines TRBV6-6 with TRBJ2-7; the match to TRBD2 covers 14 bases. In germline, CDR1 is MNHNY, CDR2 SVGAGI (reference sequence). This CDR3 has 16 amino acids. Trimming removed 4 bases from V and 5 bases from J; junction bases left unmatched: 7.

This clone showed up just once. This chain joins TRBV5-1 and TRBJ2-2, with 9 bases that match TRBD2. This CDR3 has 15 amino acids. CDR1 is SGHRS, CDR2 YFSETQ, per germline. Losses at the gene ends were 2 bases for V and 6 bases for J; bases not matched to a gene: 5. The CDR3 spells CASSLGTSRAGELFF. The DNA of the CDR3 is TGCGCCAGCAGCTTAGGGACTAGCAGGGCCGGGGAGCTGTTTTTT.

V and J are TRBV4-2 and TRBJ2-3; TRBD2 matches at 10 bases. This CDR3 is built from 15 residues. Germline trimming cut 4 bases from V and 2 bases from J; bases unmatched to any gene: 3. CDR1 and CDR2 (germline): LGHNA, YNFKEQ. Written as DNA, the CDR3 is TGTGCCAGCAGCCTTAGCGGGGGGAACACAGATACGCAGTATTTT. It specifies CASSLSGGNTDTQYF.

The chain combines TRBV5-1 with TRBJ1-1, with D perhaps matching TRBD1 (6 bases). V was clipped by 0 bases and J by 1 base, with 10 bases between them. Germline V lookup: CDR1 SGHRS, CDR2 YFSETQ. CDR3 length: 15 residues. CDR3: CASSLAGTQNTEAFF. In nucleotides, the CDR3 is TGCGCCAGCAGCTTGGCCGGGACACAGAACACTGAAGCTTTCTTT.

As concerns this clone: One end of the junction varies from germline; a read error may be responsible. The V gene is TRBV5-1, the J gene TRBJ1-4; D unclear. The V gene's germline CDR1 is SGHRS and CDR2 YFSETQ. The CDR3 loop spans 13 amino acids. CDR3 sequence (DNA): TGCGCCAGCAGGACAACCTCTCAGGAAAACCTGTTTTTT. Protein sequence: CASRTTSQENLFF. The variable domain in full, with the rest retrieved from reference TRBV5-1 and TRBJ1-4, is KAGVTQTPRYLIKTRGQQVTLSCSPISGHRSVSWYQQTPGQGLQFLFEYFSETQRNKGNFPGRFSGRQFSNSRSEMNVSTLELGDSALYLCASRTTSQENLFFGSGTQLSVL.

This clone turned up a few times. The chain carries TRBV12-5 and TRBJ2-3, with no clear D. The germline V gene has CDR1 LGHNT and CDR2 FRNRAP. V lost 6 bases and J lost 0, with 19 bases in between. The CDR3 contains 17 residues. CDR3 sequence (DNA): TGTGCTAGTGGACTCCGAGACTGGTACCGTAGCACAGATACGCAGTATTTT. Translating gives CASGLRDWYRSTDTQYF.

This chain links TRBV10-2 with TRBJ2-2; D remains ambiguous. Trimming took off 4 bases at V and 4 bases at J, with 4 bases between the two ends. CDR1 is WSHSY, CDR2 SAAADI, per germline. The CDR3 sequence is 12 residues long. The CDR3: CASSVSTGELFF. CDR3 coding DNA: TGCGCCAGCAGTGTCTCCACCGGGGAGCTGTTTTTT.

This chain's CDR3 is CASSPTQGANTEAFF. CDR3 nucleotides: TGTGCCAGCTCACCGACACAGGGGGCGAACACTGAAGCTTTCTTT. The chain recombines TRBV18 with TRBJ1-1; 9 nucleotides line up with TRBD1. The trim removed 3 bases at V and 1 base at J, leaving 3 bases unmatched. CDR1 and CDR2 (germline): KGHSH, LQKENI. The CDR3 runs 15 residues.

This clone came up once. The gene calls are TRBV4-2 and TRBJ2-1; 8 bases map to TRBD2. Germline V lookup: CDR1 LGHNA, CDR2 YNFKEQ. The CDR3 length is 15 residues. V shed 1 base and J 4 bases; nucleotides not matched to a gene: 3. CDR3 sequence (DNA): TGTGCCAGCAGCCAAGCATCGGGGGGGTACAATGAGCAGTTCTTC. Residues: CASSQASGGYNEQFF.